The 32 T cell receptor beta chains reported below all come from one sample, sequenced in a study of blood T cell repertoires in COVID-19. Some clones are missing from TCRdb's copy, which holds only in-frame ones; the method was immunoSEQ multiplex PCR. The repertoire holds about 87,000 clones, with over 70% as singletons. The sample taken for sequencing was peripheral blood. Every receptor here comes from a woman in her fifties or sixties with acute or convalescent COVID-19.

CDR3 sequence: CASSPTGSGGPYEQYF. The CDR3, as DNA: TGTGCCAGCAGCCCAACAGGAAGCGGGGGCCCCTACGAGCAGTACTTC. This sequence joins TRBV5-6 and TRBJ2-7, with 8 bases that match TRBD2. Germline trimming cut 4 bases from V and 2 bases from J; bases unmatched to any gene: 11. CDR3 size: 16 residues. Germline CDR1 SGHDT, CDR2 YYEEEE. The complete variable domain, with remaining parts taken from reference TRBV5-6 and TRBJ2-7, reads DAGVTQSPTHLIKTRGQQVTLRCSPKSGHDTVSWYQQALGQGPQFIFQYYEEEERQRGNFPDRFSGHQFPNYSSELNVNALLLGDSALYLCASSPTGSGGPYEQYFGPGTRLTVT.

This chain links TRBV4-2 with TRBJ2-3, with TRBD2 matching 13 bases. CDR1 is LGHNA, CDR2 YNFKEQ, per germline. V was clipped by 4 bases and J by 5 bases; unmatched bases: 9. The CDR3 is 17 amino acids. CDR3 region: CASSPTTSGGAIDTQYF. The CDR3 DNA sequence: TGTGCCAGCAGCCCAACCACTAGCGGGGGGGCAATAGATACGCAGTATTTT.

The V and J genes are TRBV5-4 and TRBJ2-5, with D maybe TRBD2 (5 bases). CDR1 and CDR2 (germline): SGHNT, YYREEE (reference sequence). V shed 3 bases and J shed 2 bases, with 8 bases lying between them. The CDR3 loop spans 13 amino acids. The CDR3 protein is CASSSRTQETQYF. CDR3 sequence (DNA): TGTGCCAGCAGCTCAAGGACTCAAGAGACCCAGTACTTC.

The chain recombines TRBV19 with TRBJ2-5; D is perhaps TRBD1 (5 bases). The V end was cut by 7 bases, the J end by 3 bases, with 15 bases between. Germline CDR1 LNHDA, CDR2 SQIVND (reference sequence). The CDR3 is 14 residues long. Here the CDR3 reads CASTDTGPKETQYF. CDR3 in DNA: TGTGCCAGTACCGACACAGGACCCAAAGAGACCCAGTACTTC.

This clone has only one observation. V usage is TRBV5-1 and J usage is TRBJ1-3; D gene uncertain. The V end was cut by 3 bases, the J end by 4 bases, with 5 bases between. CDR1 is SGHRS, CDR2 YFSETQ, per germline. This CDR3 has 12 amino acids. The CDR3 nucleotides are TGCGCCAGCAGCTCGGGGGGAAACACCATATATTTT. The encoded protein is CASSSGGNTIYF.

The gene calls are TRBV30 and TRBJ2-1; 7 bases line up with TRBD1. The CDR3 is 14 residues long. Germline loops: CDR1 GTSNPN, CDR2 SVGIG (reference sequence). Unmatched junction bases numbered 4, after V lost 5 bases and J lost 0 bases. The CDR3 reads CAWEWDSSYNEQFF. CDR3 DNA: TGTGCCTGGGAATGGGACAGCTCCTACAATGAGCAGTTCTTC.

This clone was seen only once. The DNA of the CDR3 is TGTGCCAGCAGCCGTCCGGCGGGAGGGGGAGAGACCCAGTACTTC. This encodes CASSRPAGGGETQYF. V usage is TRBV7-6 and J usage is TRBJ2-5; 9 bases match TRBD2. Unmatched junction bases numbered 8, after V lost 5 bases and J lost 4 bases. CDR1 is SGHVS and CDR2 is FNYEAQ in the germline V gene. There are 15 residues in the CDR3.

This sequence joins TRBV10-3 and TRBJ1-1; 7 nucleotides match TRBD1. The trim removed 4 bases at V and 7 bases at J, leaving 3 bases unmatched. From germline, CDR1 is ENHRY and CDR2 SYGVKD. This CDR3 has 12 residues. In nucleotides, the CDR3 is TGTGCCATCAGTGCCAGACAGGGTGAAGCTTTCTTT. Residues: CAISARQGEAFF.

This clone came up once. J is TRBJ1-1 and V is TRBV28, with 10 bases fitting TRBD1. Unmatched junction bases numbered 2, after V lost 7 bases and J lost 3 bases. CDR1 and CDR2 from the germline V gene are MDHEN and SYDVKM. This CDR3 is built from 13 residues. The CDR3 nucleotides are TGTGCCAGCAAGGGGACAGGGGACACTGAAGCTTTCTTT. It specifies CASKGTGDTEAFF.

The chain combines TRBV24-1 with TRBJ2-7, with 10 bases aligning to TRBD1. Germline V gene data show CDR1 as KGHDR and CDR2 as SFDVKD. V shed 1 base and J 3 bases; nucleotides not matched to a gene: 5. CDR3 length: 16 residues. DNA for the CDR3: TGTGCCACCAGTGATTTTCCGGGACAGGGGTTCTACGAGCAGTACTTC. Its translation: CATSDFPGQGFYEQYF.

V gene TRBV5-1 combines with J gene TRBJ2-2; 7 nucleotides match TRBD2. The CDR3 spans 16 residues. Germline CDR1 SGHRS, CDR2 YFSETQ. V was clipped by 0 bases and J by 1 base; unmatched bases: 3. As DNA, the CDR3 is TGCGCCAGCAGCTTGGTAGGACTAGGGAACACCGGGGAGCTGTTTTTT. Its protein product is CASSLVGLGNTGELFF.

The CDR3 here is CASSFWTSTDTQYF. The CDR3 DNA is TGTGCCAGCAGCTTTTGGACTAGCACAGATACGCAGTATTTT. The chain uses TRBV5-6 and TRBJ2-3; TRBD2 is a possible D gene (5 bases). Germline V CDR1 and CDR2: SGHDT, YYEEEE. V was pared by 2 bases and J by 0 bases, with 7 bases between. The CDR3 spans 14 residues.

The rearrangement links TRBV3-1 (or the pseudogene TRBV3-2) to TRBJ2-3; D is uncertain. Germline CDR1 LGHDT, CDR2 YNNKEL (reference sequence). V was trimmed by 1 base and J by 3 bases, leaving 2 bases between them. This CDR3 spans 12 amino acids. This CDR3 is CASSQVTDTQYF. CDR3 bases: TGTGCCAGCAGCCAAGTAACAGATACGCAGTATTTT.

The V gene is TRBV12-3 or TRBV12-4, the J gene TRBJ2-7, with D perhaps TRBD2 (5 bases). The CDR3 spans 11 residues. Trimming shortened V by 3 bases and J by 6 bases, and 6 bases separated the two germline ends. CDR3 DNA sequence: TGTGCCAGCAGTTTGAGGGCCGAGCAGTACTTC. It translates to CASSLRAEQYF.

This clone was picked up one time. This rearrangement joins TRBV27 to TRBJ2-1, with 8 bases identical to TRBD1. Germline V lookup: CDR1 MNHEY, CDR2 SMNVEV (reference sequence). The CDR3 loop spans 12 amino acids. J was trimmed by 14 bases and V by 5 bases; bases with no gene match: 8. CDR3 region: CASSPTGQDKFF. The CDR3 DNA is TGTGCCAGCAGTCCCACGGGACAGGACAAGTTCTTC.

The count of this clone is one. The chain has TRBV5-4 and TRBJ1-2, with 7 positions matching TRBD1. Germline lookup yields CDR1 SGHNT and CDR2 YYREEE (reference sequence). The CDR3 is made up of 14 amino acids. Trimming cost V 4 bases and J 4 bases; bases outside gene matches: 7. CDR3 protein: CASSQRQGIYGYTF. CDR3 DNA: TGTGCCAGCAGCCAAAGACAGGGAATCTATGGCTACACCTTC.

The chain carries TRBV10-3 and TRBJ1-2; possible D gene TRBD1, 5 bases. Germline loops: CDR1 ENHRY, CDR2 SYGVKD. Trimming removed 2 bases at V and 4 bases at J, with 8 bases between. The CDR3 is 13 amino acids. CDR3 protein: CAISEDRVYGYTF. The DNA for the CDR3 is TGTGCCATCAGTGAGGACAGAGTCTATGGCTACACCTTC.

The CDR3: CASSLGDRSSYNSPLHF. In nucleotides, the CDR3 is TGCGCCAGCAGCTTGGGGGACAGGAGCTCCTATAATTCACCCCTCCACTTT. The J gene is TRBJ1-6, the V gene TRBV5-1, with 8 bases identical to TRBD1. The CDR3 has 17 residues. From germline, CDR1 is SGHRS and CDR2 YFSETQ. The trim removed 0 bases at V and 0 bases at J, leaving 2 bases unmatched. The whole variable domain, remainder taken from reference TRBV5-1 and TRBJ1-6, is KAGVTQTPRYLIKTRGQQVTLSCSPISGHRSVSWYQQTPGQGLQFLFEYFSETQRNKGNFPGRFSGRQFSNSRSEMNVSTLELGDSALYLCASSLGDRSSYNSPLHFGNGTRLTVT.

The V gene is TRBV9, the J gene TRBJ1-3, with 12 bases matching TRBD1. CDR3 length: 17 amino acids. V lost 4 bases and J lost 2; bases outside the gene matches: 7. Germline CDR1 SGDLS, CDR2 YYNGEE. CDR3 residues: CASSNRDRGPAGNTIYF. CDR3 coding DNA: TGTGCCAGCAGCAACCGGGACAGGGGGCCTGCTGGAAACACCATATATTTT.

This CDR3 reads CASSPYSGNTIYF. CDR3 coding DNA: TGTGCCAGCTCACCTTACTCTGGAAACACCATATATTTT. The chain combines TRBV18 with TRBJ1-3; the D is unclear. Trimming removed 3 bases at V and 0 bases at J, with 3 bases between. The germline V gene has CDR1 KGHSH and CDR2 LQKENI. The CDR3 has 13 residues.

The CDR3 sequence is CAWSVVQVNTEAFF. The CDR3 DNA reads TGTGCCTGGAGTGTAGTACAAGTGAACACTGAAGCTTTCTTT. V and J are TRBV30 and TRBJ1-1; no clear D gene. There are 14 residues in the CDR3. Germline V gene data show CDR1 as GTSNPN and CDR2 as SVGIG (reference sequence). The V and J ends lost 0 bases and 0 bases respectively, with 8 bases between them.

This sequence joins TRBV11-1 and TRBJ2-5, with 7 nucleotides matching TRBD2. The CDR3 totals 14 residues. Germline CDR1 and CDR2: SGHAT and FQDESV (reference sequence). The V segment lost 3 bases and the J segment 5 bases; nucleotides outside the gene matches: 6. The CDR3 bases are TGTGCCAGCAGCTTTGGGGGGGGGTTGGAGACCCAGTACTTC. Translated, it gives CASSFGGGLETQYF. Full variable domain (missing parts from reference TRBV11-1 and TRBJ2-5): EAEVAQSPRYKITEKSQAVAFWCDPISGHATLYWYRQILGQGPELLVQFQDESVVDDSQLPKDRFSAERLKGVDSTLKIQPAELGDSAMYLCASSFGGGLETQYFGPGTRLLVL.

This clone is a singleton in its sample. The chain recombines TRBV9 with TRBJ1-5; the D gene is possibly TRBD1 (6 bases). The germline CDR1 and CDR2 sequences are SGDLS and YYNGEE. The V end lost 4 bases, the J end lost 6 bases, and 11 bases lay between the germline ends. This CDR3 has 13 residues. The CDR3 nucleotides read TGTGCCAGCAGCCTCCAGGGGTTTCAGCCCCAGCATTTT. It translates to CASSLQGFQPQHF.

This chain links TRBV5-1 with TRBJ1-1; 7 bases match TRBD1. This CDR3 region has 15 residues. The germline V gene encodes CDR1 SGHRS and CDR2 YFSETQ. V lost 2 bases, J lost 10 bases, and 14 bases stayed unmatched. The CDR3 reads CASSFGTATPGAAFF. Written as DNA, the CDR3 is TGCGCCAGCAGCTTCGGGACAGCGACACCCGGGGCAGCTTTCTTT. Full variable domain (rest looked up from reference TRBV5-1 and TRBJ1-1): KAGVTQTPRYLIKTRGQQVTLSCSPISGHRSVSWYQQTPGQGLQFLFEYFSETQRNKGNFPGRFSGRQFSNSRSEMNVSTLELGDSALYLCASSFGTATPGAAFFGQGTRLTVV.

This chain links TRBV7-9 with TRBJ1-1; D is perhaps TRBD1 (6 bases). There are 15 residues in the CDR3. Germline assignment: CDR1 SEHNR and CDR2 FQNEAQ (reference sequence). The germline V and J ends were trimmed by 1 base and 5 bases, with 14 bases remaining between them. In DNA form, the CDR3 reads TGTGCCAGCAGCTTAGGCGGGGGGGCAGGGACTGAAGCTTTCTTT. Translated, it gives CASSLGGGAGTEAFF.

This clone was found once. The J gene is TRBJ2-1, the V gene TRBV5-1; 7 bases map to TRBD1. The CDR3 spans 15 residues. J lost 9 bases, V lost 3 bases, and 12 bases had no gene match. Germline V gene sequence: CDR1 SGHRS, CDR2 YFSETQ. The CDR3 loop reads CASSSGTANWGEQFF. The DNA of the CDR3 is TGCGCCAGCAGCTCCGGGACAGCAAACTGGGGTGAGCAGTTCTTC.

J is TRBJ2-7 and V is TRBV25-1, with D maybe TRBD2 (6 bases). In germline, CDR1 is MGHDK, CDR2 SYGVNS. The CDR3 covers 14 residues. Trimming removed 2 bases from V and 2 bases from J, with 10 bases in between. CDR3 in DNA: TGTGCCAGCAGTGAAGGGGACTTTACCTACGAGCAGTACTTC. Translated, it gives CASSEGDFTYEQYF.

This clone was detected once. The chain combines TRBV5-8 with TRBJ2-5; 14 nucleotides match TRBD2. V gave up 4 bases and J gave up 4 bases; unmatched junction bases: 6. Germline values: CDR1 SGHTS, CDR2 YDEGEE. This CDR3 is built from 16 residues. CDR3 residues: CASSPGLAGEGETQYF. The CDR3 nucleotides are TGTGCCAGCAGCCCGGGACTAGCGGGAGAGGGAGAGACCCAGTACTTC.

This clone was detected only once. The chain carries TRBV24-1 and TRBJ1-2; 7 bases match TRBD1. The J segment lost 7 bases and the V segment lost 9 bases, leaving 4 bases of the junction unmatched. Germline V gives CDR1 KGHDR, CDR2 SFDVKD. This CDR3 comprises 11 residues. CDR3 protein: CATQGDFGYTF. CDR3 DNA sequence: TGTGCCACCCAGGGGGATTTTGGCTACACCTTC.

This rearrangement joins TRBV6-2 or TRBV6-3 to TRBJ2-1; 16 positions match TRBD2. The CDR3 sequence is 19 residues long. Germline V gene data show CDR1 as MNHEY and CDR2 as SVGEGT. With 4 bases clipped from V and 4 bases from J, the junction kept 10 bases outside the gene matches. DNA of the CDR3: TGTGCCAGCAGTTCCTCCGGGACTAGCGGGAGGGCCCTTTACAATGAGCAGTTCTTC. Its protein product is CASSSSGTSGRALYNEQFF.

This clone was picked up a small number of times. The gene calls are TRBV7-9 and TRBJ2-1, with D perhaps matching TRBD1 (6 bases). This CDR3 comprises 15 residues. Per the germline V gene, CDR1 is SEHNR and CDR2 is FQNEAQ (reference sequence). The V gene lost 7 bases and the J gene lost 1 base, with 14 bases spanning the gap. The CDR3 bases are TGTGCCAGCACCCTTCCCCAGGGGTCCTACAATGAGCAGTTCTTC. As protein: CASTLPQGSYNEQFF.

This clone came up once. This chain uses TRBV11-2 with TRBJ1-2; tentatively, D is TRBD1 (5 bases). The CDR3 contains 16 residues. V dropped 5 bases and J dropped 3 bases, with 19 bases sitting between them. In germline, CDR1 is SGHAT, CDR2 FQNNGV. The CDR3 here is CASSRHVQGLDYGYTF. In DNA, the CDR3 is TGTGCCAGCAGCCGACATGTCCAGGGCCTTGACTATGGCTACACCTTC.